The present T cell receptor (beta chain) was sequenced within a study of control samples from healthy donors and cancer patients. The V gene's germline CDR1 is SNHLY and CDR2 FYNNEI. Trimming removed 2 bases from V and 0 bases from J; junction bases left unmatched: 4. CDR3 length equals 16 residues. Using immunoSEQ multiplex PCR, the repertoire was profiled, and TCRdb retains in-frame clones only, with some absent. The sample has 100,000 to 150,000 clones; around 87% are singletons. V is TRBV2 and J is TRBJ2-4, with 7 nucleotides matching TRBD2. The TCR originated in a man aged 40-49 years in good health. What was sequenced was blood. CDR3 region: CASSEWLAEAKNIQYF. The CDR3 region has the DNA TGTGCCAGCAGTGAATGGCTAGCGGAAGCCAAAAACATTCAGTACTTC.